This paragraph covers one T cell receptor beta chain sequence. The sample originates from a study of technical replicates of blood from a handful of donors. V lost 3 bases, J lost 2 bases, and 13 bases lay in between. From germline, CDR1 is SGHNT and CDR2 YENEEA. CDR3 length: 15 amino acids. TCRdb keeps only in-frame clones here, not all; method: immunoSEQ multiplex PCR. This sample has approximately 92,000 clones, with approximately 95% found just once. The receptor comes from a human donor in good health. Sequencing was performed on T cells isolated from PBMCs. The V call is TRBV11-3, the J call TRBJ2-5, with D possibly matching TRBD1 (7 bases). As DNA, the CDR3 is TGTGCCAGCAGCTTGGAGGGACAGACTCAAGAGACCCAGTACTTC. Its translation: CASSLEGQTQETQYF.